The clone carrying this T cell receptor (beta chain) was counted only a few times. Its antigen is unknown. Transcripts of RNA were the source for amplifying TCR beta CDR3 regions. An initial RT-PCR round employing HTBI primers preceded a second-round multiplex PCR. TCRdb reanalysed the multiplex PCR reads using MiXCR and keeps one entry per CDR3 protein. The table shows around 590,000 distinct CDR3 sequences, with roughly 39% occurring only once. These data originate in a study of Graves' ophthalmopathy and Graves' hyperthyroidism. Looked up from germline, CDR1 is MDHEN and CDR2 is SYDVKM. There are 12 residues in the CDR3. V was trimmed by 1 base and J by 7 bases, leaving 7 bases between them. Study-wide results and caveats: Among expanded thyroid clonotypes above 0.001 frequency, most also occurred in blood. Researchers report that a 13-signature model separated ophthalmopathy from stable hyperthyroidism, posting 87.88% sensitivity and about 82% specificity. The model's ophthalmopathy progression predictions had around 67% sensitivity and 72% to 75% specificity.

Diagnosis was based on clinical symptoms, serum thyroxine, TRAb, thyroid ultrasound and orbital computed tomography. The origin of this receptor is an adult man with Graves' hyperthyroidism. Sample: peripheral blood or thyroid tissue (not recorded which). The chain employs TRBV28 and TRBJ1-1; D is unresolved. The CDR3 is CASSLLTREAFF. Written as DNA, the CDR3 is TGTGCCAGCAGTTTATTGACACGTGAAGCTTTCTTT. The full variable domain, completed using reference TRBV28 and TRBJ1-1, is DVKVTQSSRYLVKRTGEKVFLECVQDMDHENMFWYRQDPGLGLRLIYFSYDVKMKEKGDIPEGYSVSREKKERFSLILESASTNQTSMYLCASSLLTREAFFGQGTRLTVV.